These 21 T cell receptor beta chains share one sample of origin, sequenced in a study of cytomegalovirus exposure and HLA in healthy donors. Vbeta (60) and Jbeta (13) primers were used in the PCR. TCRdb keeps only in-frame clones here, not all; method: immunoSEQ multiplex PCR. The sample includes tens of thousands of clones, over 60% seen only once; the top ten take 7.6%. The sample comprised PBMCs. The source is a man in his forties in good health and CMV-seropositive.

The V call is TRBV2, the J call TRBJ2-1; a possible D gene is TRBD1 (6 bases). The CDR3 is 14 amino acids. Trimming removed 6 bases at V and 0 bases at J, with 9 bases between. CDR1 and CDR2 (germline): SNHLY, FYNNEI. The CDR3 nucleotides read TGTGCCAGCAGCGAACAGGGCTCCTACAATGAGCAGTTCTTC. This encodes CASSEQGSYNEQFF.

The chain couples TRBV6-1 to TRBJ2-3; no clear D. This CDR3 has 12 amino acids. Between the trimmed V and J ends, which lost 5 bases and 10 bases, there was a span of 13 bases. Germline-derived CDR1 and CDR2 are MNHNS and SASEGT. The CDR3 loop reads CASSPQERSQYF. CDR3 sequence (DNA): TGTGCCAGCAGTCCCCAGGAAAGGTCGCAGTATTTT.

The chain uses TRBV5-6 and TRBJ2-6; D uncertain. The CDR3 consists of 15 residues. With 3 bases removed from V and 0 bases from J, the gap between germline ends came to 7 bases. Germline assignment: CDR1 SGHDT and CDR2 YYEEEE. The CDR3 nucleotides read TGTGCCAGCAGCTGGAGCTTCTCTGGGGCCAACGTCCTGACTTTC. As protein: CASSWSFSGANVLTF. The full variable domain, its missing parts supplied by reference TRBV5-6 and TRBJ2-6, is DAGVTQSPTHLIKTRGQQVTLRCSPKSGHDTVSWYQQALGQGPQFIFQYYEEEERQRGNFPDRFSGHQFPNYSSELNVNALLLGDSALYLCASSWSFSGANVLTFGAGSRLTVL.

The gene calls are TRBV5-1 and TRBJ2-1, with TRBD1 matching 11 bases. CDR1 is SGHRS, CDR2 YFSETQ, per germline. There are 15 residues in the CDR3. Trimming cost V 0 bases and J 6 bases; bases outside gene matches: 2. CDR3 coding DNA: TGCGCCAGCAGCTTGGACGGACAGGGGGCCAATGAGCAGTTCTTC. Its translation is CASSLDGQGANEQFF.

The gene calls are TRBV19 and TRBJ2-2; D perhaps matches TRBD1 (6 bases). This CDR3 is 14 amino acids long. The germline CDR1 and CDR2 sequences are LNHDA and SQIVND (reference sequence). V was cut by 3 bases and J by 5 bases, with 10 bases left in between. CDR3 nucleotide sequence: TGTGCCAGTAGTATGAAGCAGGGGACCGGGGAGCTGTTTTTT. Translation gives CASSMKQGTGELFF.

The rearrangement uses TRBV1 and TRBJ2-7; no DNA check was done on the table's D call, TRBD1. TRBV1 is a listed pseudogene. The length of the CDR3 is 17 residues. The CDR3 reads CTSSQAETTGSLYEQYF. The CDR3, as DNA: TGCACCAGCAGCCAAGCAGAAACTACAGGGTCCCTATACGAGCAGTACTTC.

The CDR3 loop reads CRVYEQAEAFF. CDR3 in DNA: TGCAGGGTTTACGAGCAGGCTGAAGCTTTCTTT. V usage is TRBV20-1 and J usage is TRBJ1-1; D is uncertain. CDR3 length equals 11 residues. Germline V gene lookup returns CDR1 DFQATT and CDR2 SNEGSKA (reference sequence).

This clone was detected only once. The chain joins TRBV9 to TRBJ2-5, with TRBD2 matching over 9 bases. V trimming: 4 bases; J trimming: 5 bases; junction bases outside the gene matches: 9. The CDR3 sequence is 15 residues long. Germline lookup yields CDR1 SGDLS and CDR2 YYNGEE. CDR3 sequence (DNA): TGTGCCAGCAGCCCCGGGACTAGCTCGCACGAGACCCAGTACTTC. It translates to CASSPGTSSHETQYF.

The V call is TRBV2, the J call TRBJ2-5; 12 nucleotides match TRBD1. In germline, CDR1 is SNHLY, CDR2 FYNNEI. This CDR3 has 15 amino acids. V shed 4 bases, J shed 1 base, and the junction held 1 base outside the gene matches. The CDR3 sequence is CASSGDRGPQETQYF. DNA of the CDR3: TGTGCCAGCAGTGGGGACAGGGGGCCCCAAGAGACCCAGTACTTC. Full variable domain (outside the CDR3, taken from reference TRBV2 and TRBJ2-5): EPEVTQTPSHQVTQMGQEVILRCVPISNHLYFYWYRQILGQKVEFLVSFYNNEISEKSEIFDDQFSVERPDGSNFTLKIRSTKLEDSAMYFCASSGDRGPQETQYFGPGTRLLVL.

This clone was found a few times. The chain is built from TRBV7-2 and TRBJ2-5, with D uncertain. This CDR3 is built from 12 residues. Germline V lookup: CDR1 SGHTA, CDR2 FQGNSA. V shed 5 bases and J shed 5 bases, with 9 bases lying between them. DNA for the CDR3: TGTGCCAGCAGCCCTTTTTCCGAGACCCAGTACTTC. It encodes CASSPFSETQYF. Complete variable domain (other parts from reference TRBV7-2 and TRBJ2-5): GAGVSQSPSNKVTEKGKDVELRCDPISGHTALYWYRQSLGQGLEFLIYFQGNSAPDKSGLPSDRFSAERTGGSVSTLTIQRTQQEDSAVYLCASSPFSETQYFGPGTRLLVL.

V gene TRBV27 combines with J gene TRBJ2-7, with a possible D match to TRBD1 (6 bases). CDR3 length: 12 amino acids. Looked up from germline, CDR1 is MNHEY and CDR2 is SMNVEV (reference sequence). Trimming took 6 bases from V and 6 from J, leaving 12 bases between them. CDR3 protein: CASRNRVGEQYF. The DNA for the CDR3 is TGTGCCAGCAGAAACAGGGTTGGCGAGCAGTACTTC.

The rearrangement joins TRBV5-8 to TRBJ1-5; D is perhaps TRBD1 (6 bases). Germline loops: CDR1 SGHTS, CDR2 YDEGEE. The CDR3 has 14 residues. Trimming shortened V by 4 bases and J by 7 bases, and 15 bases separated the two germline ends. The CDR3 loop reads CASSATGLGQPQHF. In DNA, the CDR3 is TGTGCCAGCAGCGCAACAGGGCTTGGACAGCCCCAGCATTTT.

This rearrangement joins TRBV5-1 to TRBJ1-1; possible D gene TRBD1, 6 bases. The CDR3 is made up of 16 amino acids. Germline V gene data show CDR1 as SGHRS and CDR2 as YFSETQ. V gave up 3 bases and J gave up 1 base, with 16 bases separating them. The CDR3 region has the DNA TGCGCCAGCAGCTCGTTTTTGGGACAACAGAACACTGAAGCTTTCTTT. Translation: CASSSFLGQQNTEAFF. Full variable domain (remainder filled in from reference TRBV5-1 and TRBJ1-1): KAGVTQTPRYLIKTRGQQVTLSCSPISGHRSVSWYQQTPGQGLQFLFEYFSETQRNKGNFPGRFSGRQFSNSRSEMNVSTLELGDSALYLCASSSFLGQQNTEAFFGQGTRLTVV.

The chain joins TRBV19 to TRBJ2-7; D perhaps matches TRBD1 (6 bases). The CDR3 extends over 14 amino acids. Germline CDR1 reads LNHDA; CDR2 reads SQIVND (reference sequence). The V end lost 5 bases, the J end lost 2 bases, and 13 bases lay between the germline ends. CDR3: CASSGGHVPYEQYF. The CDR3 nucleotides read TGTGCCAGTAGTGGGGGACACGTCCCCTACGAGCAGTACTTC.

The rearrangement links TRBV5-4 to TRBJ2-7, with TRBD1 matching 9 bases. The CDR3 loop spans 16 amino acids. V lost 4 bases to trimming and J lost 6 bases; unmatched junction nucleotides: 14. Germline-derived CDR1 and CDR2 are SGHNT and YYREEE (reference sequence). The CDR3 spells CASSPQDRGPFSEQYF. CDR3 coding DNA: TGTGCCAGCAGCCCTCAGGACAGGGGTCCCTTTAGCGAGCAGTACTTC.

The J gene is TRBJ1-1, the V gene TRBV19, with 7 bases identical to TRBD1. V lost 1 base to trimming and J lost 6 bases; unmatched junction nucleotides: 14. Per germline, CDR1 LNHDA and CDR2 SQIVND (reference sequence). The CDR3 runs to 17 residues. DNA for the CDR3: TGTGCCAGTAGTATAGTTTTCACAGGGGTGTATAGGGCTGAAGCTTTCTTT. It specifies CASSIVFTGVYRAEAFF.

V usage is TRBV19 and J usage is TRBJ1-1; 11 nucleotides agree with TRBD1. After removal of 4 bases from V and 3 bases from J, the junction contained 4 bases not matched to a gene. This CDR3 spans 15 amino acids. CDR1 and CDR2 (germline): LNHDA, SQIVND (reference sequence). The CDR3 nucleotides read TGTGCCAGTAGTAGACCGGGACAGGGGGACACTGAAGCTTTCTTT. Its protein is CASSRPGQGDTEAFF. Full variable domain (missing parts from reference TRBV19 and TRBJ1-1): DGGITQSPKYLFRKEGQNVTLSCEQNLNHDAMYWYRQDPGQGLRLIYYSQIVNDFQKGDIAEGYSVSREKKESFPLTVTSAQKNPTAFYLCASSRPGQGDTEAFFGQGTRLTVV.

As concerns this clone: Other nucleotide sequences from this sample produce the same CDR3. The chain carries TRBV5-6 and TRBJ1-2; 7 bases match TRBD1. The CDR3 is made up of 14 amino acids. Germline lookup yields CDR1 SGHDT and CDR2 YYEEEE. Germline trimming cut 4 bases from V and 5 bases from J; bases unmatched to any gene: 8. The CDR3 DNA follows: TGTGCCAGCAGCCCCGGACAGGAGTCATATGGCTACACCTTC. Amino acids: CASSPGQESYGYTF. Supplemented by reference TRBV5-6 and TRBJ1-2, the full variable domain reads DAGVTQSPTHLIKTRGQQVTLRCSPKSGHDTVSWYQQALGQGPQFIFQYYEEEERQRGNFPDRFSGHQFPNYSSELNVNALLLGDSALYLCASSPGQESYGYTFGSGTRLTVV.

The sample holds a few counts of this clone. The J gene is TRBJ2-1, the V gene TRBV28; 7 bases are shared with TRBD1. The CDR3 runs 15 residues. Germline V CDR1 and CDR2: MDHEN, SYDVKM. V shed 5 bases, J shed 6 bases, and the junction held 10 bases outside the gene matches. Here the CDR3 reads CASSKSLGQSNEQFF. The DNA for the CDR3 is TGTGCCAGCAGTAAATCCCTGGGACAGAGCAATGAGCAGTTCTTC.

The J gene is TRBJ1-5, the V gene TRBV15; D gene uncertain. V was trimmed by 3 bases and J by 5 bases, leaving 8 bases between them. Germline values: CDR1 LNHNV, CDR2 YYDKDF (reference sequence). CDR3 length: 13 amino acids. The CDR3 here is CATSRAHDQPQHF. The CDR3 DNA reads as TGTGCCACCAGCAGGGCTCACGATCAGCCCCAGCATTTT.

CDR3 region: CSGRNEQFF. CDR3 DNA: TGCAGTGGGAGGAATGAGCAGTTCTTC. The chain uses TRBV20-1 and TRBJ2-1; D possibly corresponds to TRBD2 (5 bases). Germline V lookup: CDR1 DFQATT, CDR2 SNEGSKA (reference sequence). V gave up 7 bases and J gave up 7 bases, with 5 bases separating them. CDR3 length: 9 amino acids.